This T cell receptor (beta chain) was identified during a study of cytomegalovirus exposure and HLA in healthy donors. The PCR used 60 Vbeta and 13 Jbeta primers. Original methodology: Roughly 80 million unique TCR beta chains, roughly 10 million shared, were counted in a later analysis. The protocol was immunoSEQ multiplex PCR, while the TCRdb copy is restricted to in-frame clones and leaves out a portion. The D gene and trimming were derived from the DNA, and the V and J assignments and clone size from that table. The sample has some 87,000 clones, over 75% seen once. The study's findings and limits: Beyond CMV serostatus, there was no information to go on about immune exposure. A likely sequencing artifact accounted for one observed cluster of highly shared sequence variants.

Notes on this clone: Its antigen is unknown.

Per germline, CDR1 LGHNA and CDR2 YNFKEQ. This CDR3 spans 14 amino acids. V trimming: 11 bases; J trimming: 6 bases; junction bases outside the gene matches: 11. The chain is built from TRBV4-2 and TRBJ2-3; 10 nucleotides line up with TRBD2. The receptor was isolated from a man aged 50-59 years in good health and CMV-seropositive. The sample consisted of PBMCs. The CDR3 region is CAGRLLAGTDTQYF. The CDR3 DNA reads TGTGCCGGACGCCTACTAGCGGGAACCGATACGCAGTATTTT.